This section outlines one T cell receptor (beta chain) sequence together with its context. Its antigen is not identified. The data stem from a study of brain T cells in children with intractable seizures. Time point in this sample: blood from clinic visit 5 months post-surgery; TSC patient then seizure free. Sequencing was limited to surgery cases with top T cell transcript signatures in brain tissue. Assay used: immunoSEQ multiplex PCR; TCRdb lists only in-frame clones, some missing. The repertoire holds hundreds of thousands of clones, with roughly 92% as singletons. Findings and limits, study-wide: HCMV serostatus was not known, and viral specificity came from CDR3 similarity only. Pre- and post-surgery blood differed in depth, so pre-surgery absences may be undersampling.

The origin of this receptor is a boy in the first two years of life with tuberous sclerosis and intractable seizures. The sample was peripheral blood, taken less than 6 months after surgery.

The DNA for the CDR3 is TGTGCCAGCAGCGTAGATTCGGTCCAAAATTCACCCCTCCACTTT. Residues: CASSVDSVQNSPLHF. The rearrangement joins TRBV9 to TRBJ1-6; D is undetermined. V shed 0 bases and J shed 7 bases, with 11 bases lying between them. CDR3 size: 15 residues. Germline V gene sequence: CDR1 SGDLS, CDR2 YYNGEE.